The subject of this entry is one T cell receptor beta chain. Its antigen is not known. Being one base from a much bigger clone, this may be a read error. This specimen comes from a study of glioma-infiltrating T cells. Study conclusions and caveats: Gliomas, especially low-grade, showed above-expected tissue-blood divergence; non-neoplastic patients showed below. CDR3 overlap between tissue and blood was very small.

The iRepertoire nested amplicon-rescue multiplex PCR amplified TCR alpha and beta CDR3s from RNA. Tissue mRNA or PBMC total RNA, roughly 90-450 ng, went into one-step reverse transcription and amplification. TCRdb re-called the multiplex PCR reads through MiXCR, storing one row per CDR3 protein. This table holds about 180,000 distinct CDR3 sequences, approximately 40% found once. The sequencing sample was made of glioma tissue, nonneoplastic brain tissue, or PBMCs (not recorded which). The clonotype comes from a human donor with low-grade glioma or glioblastoma, undergoing nonglioma brain surgery, or in good health (not recorded which).

CDR3 protein: CAIRGGQSTDTEYF. The CDR3 DNA follows: TGTGCCATCAGGGGAGGACAGAGCACAGATACGGAGTATTTT. This chain uses TRBV10-3 with TRBJ2-3, with D possibly called TRBD1 or TRBD2 (6 bases each). The CDR3 is made up of 14 amino acids. The germline V gene encodes CDR1 ENHRY and CDR2 SYGVKD.